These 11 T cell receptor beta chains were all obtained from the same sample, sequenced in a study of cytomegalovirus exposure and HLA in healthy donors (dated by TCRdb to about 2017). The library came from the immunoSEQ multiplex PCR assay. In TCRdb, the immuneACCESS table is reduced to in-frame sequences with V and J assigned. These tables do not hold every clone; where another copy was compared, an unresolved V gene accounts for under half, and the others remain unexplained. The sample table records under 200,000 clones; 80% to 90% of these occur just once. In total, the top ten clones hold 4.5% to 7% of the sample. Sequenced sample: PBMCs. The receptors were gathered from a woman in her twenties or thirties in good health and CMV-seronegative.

The CDR3 reads CASSLRGQENTEAFF. CDR3 bases: TGCGCCAGCAGCTTGAGGGGACAGGAGAACACTGAAGCTTTCTTT. The chain uses TRBV5-1 and TRBJ1-1; TRBD1 agrees at 8 bases. Looked up from germline, CDR1 is SGHRS and CDR2 is YFSETQ. This CDR3 has 15 residues. The V and J ends lost 1 base and 1 base, in that order; junction bases with no gene match: 3.

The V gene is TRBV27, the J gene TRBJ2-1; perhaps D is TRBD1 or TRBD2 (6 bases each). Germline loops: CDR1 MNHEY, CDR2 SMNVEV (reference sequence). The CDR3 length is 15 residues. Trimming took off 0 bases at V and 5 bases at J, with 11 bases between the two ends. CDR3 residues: CASSLSGGPDNEQFF. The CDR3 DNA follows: TGTGCCAGCAGTTTATCAGGGGGGCCTGACAATGAGCAGTTCTTC.

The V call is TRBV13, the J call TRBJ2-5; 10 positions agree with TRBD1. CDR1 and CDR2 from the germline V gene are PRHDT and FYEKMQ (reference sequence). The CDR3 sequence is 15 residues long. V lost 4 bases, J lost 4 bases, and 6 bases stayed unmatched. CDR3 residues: CASSSEGQGVETQYF. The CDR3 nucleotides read TGTGCCAGCAGCTCCGAAGGACAGGGGGTAGAGACCCAGTACTTC.

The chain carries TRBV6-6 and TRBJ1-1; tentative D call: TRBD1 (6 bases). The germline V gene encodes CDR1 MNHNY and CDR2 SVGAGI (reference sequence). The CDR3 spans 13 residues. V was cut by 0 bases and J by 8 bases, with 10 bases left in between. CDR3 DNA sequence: TGTGCCAGCAGTTACTCGTACGGGGGCGAAGCTTTCTTT. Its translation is CASSYSYGGEAFF.

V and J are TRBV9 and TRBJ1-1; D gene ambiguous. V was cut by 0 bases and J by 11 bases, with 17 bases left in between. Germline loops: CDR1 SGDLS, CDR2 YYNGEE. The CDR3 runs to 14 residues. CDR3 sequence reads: CASSVEGGAAAAFF. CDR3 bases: TGTGCCAGCAGCGTAGAGGGAGGAGCCGCGGCCGCTTTCTTT.

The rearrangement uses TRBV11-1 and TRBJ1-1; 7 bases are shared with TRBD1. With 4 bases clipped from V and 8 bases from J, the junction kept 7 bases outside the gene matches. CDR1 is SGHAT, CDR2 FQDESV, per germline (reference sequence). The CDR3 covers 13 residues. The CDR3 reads CASSYLEDREAFF. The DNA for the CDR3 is TGTGCCAGCAGCTACCTCGAGGACAGGGAAGCTTTCTTT.

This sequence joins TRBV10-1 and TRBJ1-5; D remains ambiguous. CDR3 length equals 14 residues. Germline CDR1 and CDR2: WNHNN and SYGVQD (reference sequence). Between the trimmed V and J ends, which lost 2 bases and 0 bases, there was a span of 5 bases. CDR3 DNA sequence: TGCGCCAGCAGTGAGCAGTATAGCAATCAGCCCCAGCATTTT. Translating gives CASSEQYSNQPQHF.

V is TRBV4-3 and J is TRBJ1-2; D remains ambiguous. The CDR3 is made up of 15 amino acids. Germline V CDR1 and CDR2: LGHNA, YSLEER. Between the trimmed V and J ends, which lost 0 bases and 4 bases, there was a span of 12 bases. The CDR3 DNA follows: TGCGCCAGCAGCCAAGAGTCCGGGCCTCTCTATGGCTACACCTTC. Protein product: CASSQESGPLYGYTF.

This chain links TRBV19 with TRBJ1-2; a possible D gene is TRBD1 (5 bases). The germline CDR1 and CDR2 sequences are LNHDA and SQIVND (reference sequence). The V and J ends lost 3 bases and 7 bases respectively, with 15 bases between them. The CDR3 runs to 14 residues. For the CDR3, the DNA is TGTGCCAGTAGTATGGGCAGGGTGCAGGCTGGCTACACCTTC. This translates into CASSMGRVQAGYTF. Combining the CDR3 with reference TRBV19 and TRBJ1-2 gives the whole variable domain DGGITQSPKYLFRKEGQNVTLSCEQNLNHDAMYWYRQDPGQGLRLIYYSQIVNDFQKGDIAEGYSVSREKKESFPLTVTSAQKNPTAFYLCASSMGRVQAGYTFGSGTRLTVV.

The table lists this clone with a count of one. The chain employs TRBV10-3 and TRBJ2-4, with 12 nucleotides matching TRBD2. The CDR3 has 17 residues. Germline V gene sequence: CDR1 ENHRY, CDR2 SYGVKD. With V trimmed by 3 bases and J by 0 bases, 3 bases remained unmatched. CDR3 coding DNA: TGTGCCATCAGTGAACGACTAGCGGGAGAAGCCAAAAACATTCAGTACTTC. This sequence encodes CAISERLAGEAKNIQYF.

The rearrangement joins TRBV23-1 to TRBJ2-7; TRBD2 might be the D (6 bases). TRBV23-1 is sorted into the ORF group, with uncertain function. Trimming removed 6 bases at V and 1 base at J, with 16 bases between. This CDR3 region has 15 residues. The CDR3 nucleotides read TGCGCCAGCAGGCTAGGGGACTGGGGGTCCTACGAGCAGTACTTC. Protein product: CASRLGDWGSYEQYF.